The rows below give T cell receptor beta chains drawn from one sample of a study of T cell responses to AZD1222 COVID-19 vaccine. Clones were read by immunoSEQ multiplex PCR, and TCRdb kept only the in-frame ones, dropping some. Of some 150,000 clones listed, 85% to 90% were seen once; the top ten hold approximately 5.1%. The starting material was peripheral blood, obtained on day 0 of MenACWY control vaccination. Source of these receptors: an adult in good health. Both conserved end residues are part of each CDR3. D genes are given only for firm matches. The size entry is marked missing in some rows and otherwise reads once, few, many or a size class.

TRBV11-2	-	TRBJ1-3	-	CASSLGMGGTGNTIYF	TGTGCCAGCAGCTTAGGGATGGGGGGGACTGGAAACACCATATATTTT
TRBV11-3	-	TRBJ2-7	TRBD1	CASSIQVTGEEQYF	TGTGCCAGCAGCATCCAAGTCACAGGGGAAGAGCAGTACTTC
TRBV5-4	-	TRBJ1-3	-	CASSLGGAPNTIYF	TGTGCCAGCAGCTTGGGAGGAGCACCAAACACCATATATTTT
TRBV5-1	once	TRBJ2-3	TRBD2	CASTQTSGATDTQYF	TGCGCCAGCACCCAGACTAGCGGGGCCACAGATACGCAGTATTTT
TRBV28	-	TRBJ1-5	TRBD1	CASSFAGQGNQPQHF	TGTGCCAGCAGTTTCGCAGGACAGGGCAATCAGCCCCAGCATTTT
TRBV27	-	TRBJ2-3	TRBD2	CASSPWGASGGLTHMYTQYF	TGTGCCAGCAGCCCTTGGGGGGCTAGCGGGGGCCTAACGCACATGTATACGCAGTATTTT
TRBV27	-	TRBJ1-2	-	CASSFRENYGYTF	TGTGCCAGCAGTTTCCGGGAGAACTATGGCTACACCTTC
TRBV18	-	TRBJ2-5	-	CASSPRRRQGEKETQYF	TGTGCCAGCTCACCCCGGAGGAGGCAGGGAGAGAAAGAGACCCAGTACTTC
TRBV18	-	TRBJ1-5	-	CASSLQESNQPQHF	TGTGCCAGCTCACTACAGGAAAGCAATCAGCCCCAGCATTTT
TRBV12-5	-	TRBJ2-1	TRBD2	CASLLAGGPRDEQFF	TGTGCTAGTTTATTAGCGGGAGGGCCTCGAGATGAGCAGTTCTTC
TRBV6-5	-	TRBJ2-7	-	CASSYRQPNSYEQYF	TGTGCCAGCAGTTACCGACAGCCTAACTCCTACGAGCAGTACTTC
TRBV18	-	TRBJ2-1	TRBD1	CASSPPTRDRAHNEQFF	TGTGCCAGCTCACCACCAACCAGGGACAGGGCCCACAATGAGCAGTTCTTC
TRBV7-9	once	TRBJ2-2	-	CASSFIRDTGELFF	TGTGCCAGCAGCTTTATTAGGGACACCGGGGAGCTGTTTTTT
TRBV6-5	-	TRBJ2-2	-	CASSYFRTLNTGELFF	TGTGCCAGCAGTTACTTTCGGACTCTGAACACCGGGGAGCTGTTTTTT
TRBV4-2	-	TRBJ1-1	-	CASSQDYRGSWGTEAFF	TGTGCCAGCAGCCAAGATTATCGGGGGTCTTGGGGCACTGAAGCTTTCTTT
TRBV19	-	TRBJ1-4	-	CASSTRRVPSMGEKLFF	TGTGCCAGTAGTACCCGCCGAGTCCCCTCTATGGGTGAAAAACTGTTTTTT
TRBV28	few	TRBJ1-4	TRBD1	CASSLWGTGEEKLFF	TGTGCCAGCAGTTTATGGGGGACAGGGGAAGAAAAACTGTTTTTT
TRBV18	-	TRBJ1-3	-	CASSPETSGNTIYF	TGTGCCAGCTCCCCAGAGACCTCTGGAAACACCATATATTTT
TRBV28	-	TRBJ1-1	-	CASSPPDTLQAFF	TGTGCCAGCAGTCCTCCGGACACCCTACAAGCTTTCTTT
TRBV25-1	-	TRBJ1-1	-	CASSLPGGESDTEAFF	TGTGCCAGCAGTCTTCCGGGAGGCGAATCGGACACTGAAGCTTTCTTT
TRBV5-1	-	TRBJ1-6	-	CASSPRKTGKDSPLHF	TGCGCCAGCAGCCCGAGGAAAACAGGGAAGGATTCACCCCTCCACTTT
TRBV2	once	TRBJ1-5	-	CASRAGGSNQPQHF	TGTGCCAGCAGGGCCGGGGGGAGCAATCAGCCCCAGCATTTT
TRBV5-1	once	TRBJ1-3	-	CASSWRAGKDSGNTIYF	TGCGCCAGCAGCTGGAGGGCAGGGAAGGACTCTGGAAACACCATATATTTT
TRBV3-1/TRBV3-2	-	TRBJ1-1	-	CASTTAGSTEAFF	TGTGCCAGCACCACTGCGGGGTCCACAGAAGCTTTCTTT
TRBV30	few	TRBJ1-5	-	CAWTQGFNQPQHF	TGTGCCTGGACCCAGGGGTTCAATCAGCCCCAGCATTTT
TRBV6-5	-	TRBJ2-1	TRBD2	CASSSSGGGYNEQFF	TGTGCCAGCAGTTCTAGCGGGGGGGGCTACAATGAGCAGTTCTTC
TRBV7-9	-	TRBJ2-7	-	CASSLGQDYEQYF	TGTGCCAGCAGCTTAGGTCAGGATTACGAGCAGTACTTC
TRBV4-1	-	TRBJ1-6	-	CASSQDLNSPLHF	TGCGCCAGCAGCCAAGATCTAAATTCACCCCTCCACTTT
TRBV28	once	TRBJ1-1	-	CASSSGGSSVVAFF	TGTGCCAGCAGTTCAGGCGGGTCGAGTGTCGTGGCTTTCTTT
TRBV7-8	-	TRBJ1-2	-	CASSLDGVNYGYTF	TGTGCCAGCAGCTTAGACGGGGTCAACTATGGCTACACCTTC
TRBV6-6	-	TRBJ2-2	-	CASSFGQSRSTGELFF	TGTGCCAGCAGTTTCGGACAGTCGCGAAGCACCGGGGAGCTGTTTTTT
TRBV7-3	-	TRBJ2-1	-	CASSPNSYNEQFF	TGTGCCAGCAGCCCGAACTCCTACAATGAGCAGTTCTTC
TRBV6-6	few	TRBJ2-5	-	CASSYPGVGETQYF	TGTGCCAGCAGTTACCCCGGGGTTGGGGAGACCCAGTACTTC
TRBV6-5	-	TRBJ1-6	TRBD1	CASSQRTGPNSPLHF	TGTGCCAGCAGTCAACGGACAGGGCCAAATTCACCCCTCCACTTT
TRBV2	-	TRBJ2-4	-	CASSPISAKNIQYF	TGTGCCAGCAGTCCCATTTCAGCCAAAAACATTCAGTACTTC
TRBV5-6	-	TRBJ1-2	-	CASSLRWRLMGVTF	TGTGCCAGCAGCTTGCGGTGGCGTCTTATGGGGGTCACCTTC
TRBV13	-	TRBJ2-2	-	CASRSLAGATGELFF	TGTGCCAGCAGATCCCTGGCAGGGGCGACCGGGGAGCTGTTTTTT
TRBV7-9	-	TRBJ2-2	TRBD2	CASSLGGAELFF	TGTGCCAGCAGCTTGGGAGGGGCGGAGCTGTTTTTT
TRBV2	few	TRBJ1-6	TRBD1	CASSDGQGNSPLHF	TGTGCCAGCAGTGATGGACAGGGTAATTCACCCCTCCACTTT
TRBV29-1	few	TRBJ2-3	-	CSVELTDLALSTDTQYF	TGCAGCGTTGAACTGACCGACCTAGCACTCAGCACAGATACGCAGTATTTT
TRBV7-2	-	TRBJ1-2	-	CASSRTLLMRYTF	TGTGCCAGCAGCCGGACCCTTCTTATGCGCTACACCTTC
TRBV9	-	TRBJ1-1	-	CASSVAGTANTEAFF	TGTGCCAGCAGCGTAGCCGGGACGGCGAACACTGAAGCTTTCTTT
TRBV29-1	-	TRBJ1-2	-	CSVEATVANYGYTF	TGCAGCGTTGAAGCGACAGTCGCTAACTATGGCTACACCTTC
TRBV20-1	-	TRBJ1-6	-	CSASTLTGPNSPLHF	TGCAGTGCTAGTACCTTGACAGGTCCTAATTCACCCCTCCACTTT
TRBV16	-	TRBJ2-1	-	CASSQFDSYNEQFF	TGTGCCAGCAGCCAATTTGACAGTTACAATGAGCAGTTCTTC
TRBV13	-	TRBJ2-3	-	CASSLVKSGASSTDTQYF	TGTGCCAGCAGCTTAGTTAAATCGGGGGCTTCTAGCACAGATACGCAGTATTTT
TRBV6-5	-	TRBJ2-1	-	CASSPQGTEQFF	TGTGCCAGCAGTCCACAGGGCACTGAGCAGTTCTTC
TRBV6-1	-	TRBJ2-5	TRBD2	CASSEFGGGPETQYF	TGTGCCAGCAGTGAATTCGGGGGAGGGCCGGAGACCCAGTACTTC
TRBV18	-	TRBJ1-1	-	CASSPLRDTEAFF	TGTGCCAGCTCACCATTACGAGACACTGAAGCTTTCTTT
TRBV19	-	TRBJ2-7	TRBD2	CASSTDSSSGRGRYEQYF	TGTGCCAGTAGTACGGACTCTTCTAGCGGGAGGGGAAGGTACGAGCAGTACTTC